These 19 T cell receptor beta chains were all obtained from the same sample, sequenced in a study of early T cells in non-severe SARS-CoV-2 infection. MiXCR, applied by TCRdb to the 5' RACE reads, yields one record per CDR3 protein. Of tens of thousands of distinct CDR3 sequences listed, around 9.1% are singletons. The source material was whole blood, sampled at baseline. These TCRs come from an adult who was a healthcare worker with PCR-confirmed SARS-CoV-2 infection or an uninfected control (not recorded which).

In its sample, this clonotype was seen many times. V usage is TRBV5-1 and J usage is TRBJ1-6; D is unresolved. The CDR3 extends over 13 amino acids. Germline assignment: CDR1 SGHRS and CDR2 YFSETQ. The ends were cut back, 4 bases at V and 9 bases at J, with 11 bases in the middle. CDR3 DNA: TGCGCCAGCAGCCCCGCACCCGGTTCACCCCTCCACTTT. This translates into CASSPAPGSPLHF.

This clonotype has a count of ten or more. The chain is built from TRBV24-1 and TRBJ2-7, with D perhaps TRBD1 or TRBD2 (5 bases each). CDR1 and CDR2 from the germline V gene are KGHDR and SFDVKD. Trimming shortened V by 3 bases and J by 5 bases, and 16 bases separated the two germline ends. CDR3 length: 15 amino acids. CDR3 in amino acids: CATSDGTPGSDEQYF. CDR3 bases: TGTGCCACCAGTGATGGGACCCCGGGGAGCGACGAGCAGTACTTC.

This clonotype was seen at least ten times. The chain is built from TRBV7-9 and TRBJ2-2, with D unresolved. CDR3 length: 16 residues. V was pared by 1 base and J by 1 base, with 10 bases between. Germline CDR1 SEHNR, CDR2 FQNEAQ (reference sequence). The CDR3 loop is CASSLGPGENTGELFF. As DNA, the CDR3 is TGTGCCAGCAGCTTAGGTCCCGGTGAGAACACCGGGGAGCTGTTTTTT.

This clonotype was detected ten times or more. The chain recombines TRBV5-1 with TRBJ1-2, with a tentative D call TRBD1 (6 bases). V was pared by 5 bases and J by 3 bases, with 14 bases between. This CDR3 is 14 amino acids long. The germline gives CDR1 SGHRS, CDR2 YFSETQ. DNA for the CDR3: TGCGCCAGCAGTTCAGGGGAGGTTGACTATGGCTACACCTTC. It codes for CASSSGEVDYGYTF.

The chain combines TRBV20-1 with TRBJ1-4, with D possibly being TRBD1 (5 bases). V was shortened by 0 bases and J by 8 bases, with 16 bases between the two germline ends. Germline CDR1 is DFQATT and CDR2 is SNEGSKA (reference sequence). This CDR3 contains 15 residues. CDR3 amino acids: CSARDVVGDREKLFF. CDR3 nucleotides: TGCAGTGCTAGAGATGTGGTGGGGGATAGAGAAAAACTGTTTTTT.

This clonotype was detected ten times or more. This rearrangement joins TRBV7-2 to TRBJ1-6; weak D call: TRBD1 (5 bases). This CDR3 has 14 residues. Germline loops: CDR1 SGHTA, CDR2 FQGNSA. With 3 bases removed from V and 12 bases from J, the gap between germline ends came to 15 bases. DNA of the CDR3: TGTGCCAGCAGCTTGGGACCGGACGGCCTACCCCTCCACTTT. Amino acid sequence: CASSLGPDGLPLHF.

The chain employs TRBV7-9 and TRBJ2-2; 9 bases agree with TRBD1. This CDR3 contains 15 residues. Germline assignment: CDR1 SEHNR and CDR2 FQNEAQ (reference sequence). V dropped 5 bases and J dropped 7; count of bases not matched to a gene: 8. The CDR3 DNA reads TGTGCCAGCAGCCCCGGGACAGGGACCCTCGGGGAGCTGTTTTTT. This translates into CASSPGTGTLGELFF.

V gene TRBV7-3 combines with J gene TRBJ2-2; TRBD1 is a possible D gene (6 bases). Trimming left V 5 bases short and J 1 base short, with 11 bases between. The germline V gene has CDR1 SGHTA and CDR2 FQGTGA. The CDR3 has 15 residues. The CDR3 DNA reads as TGTGCCAGCAGCCTAGGGGGTAGGAACACCGGGGAGCTGTTTTTT. This codes for CASSLGGRNTGELFF.

This clonotype is a singleton in its sample. The chain uses TRBV6-5 and TRBJ1-1; a weak D match, TRBD1 (5 bases). The length of the CDR3 is 15 residues. Between the trimmed V and J ends, which lost 0 bases and 4 bases, there was a span of 12 bases. CDR1 is MNHEY, CDR2 SVGAGI, per germline. The CDR3 DNA follows: TGTGCCAGCAGTTACTCGATCGGGCAGGGCACTGAAGCTTTCTTT. This gives the protein CASSYSIGQGTEAFF.

This clonotype showed up just once. The rearrangement links TRBV3-2 to TRBJ1-3. TRBV3-2 corresponds to a pseudogene. This CDR3 comprises 16 residues. CDR3 sequence reads: CASSQDALPPGNTIYF. CDR3 nucleotides: TGTGCCAGCAGCCAAGATGCCCTTCCACCTGGAAACACCATATATTTT.

This clonotype was counted only a few times. The junction shows a germline mismatch at one end, possibly a read error. The chain carries TRBV15 and TRBJ2-1, with TRBD1 matching 7 bases. The CDR3 has 15 residues. CDR1 LNHNV and CDR2 YYDKDF come from the germline V gene (reference sequence). The CDR3 loop is CATSREQGIYNEQFF. Here the CDR3 DNA reads TGTGCCACCAGCCGAGAACAGGGGATATACAATGAGCAGTTCTTC.

This clonotype was seen many times. This chain links TRBV20-1 with TRBJ2-4, with D perhaps matching TRBD1 (5 bases). CDR1 is DFQATT and CDR2 is SNEGSKA in the germline V gene (reference sequence). V lost 4 bases and J lost 6, with 13 bases in between. The CDR3 extends over 13 amino acids. This CDR3 reads CSAKDNSGNIQYF. The CDR3 DNA reads TGCAGTGCTAAGGACAACTCAGGAAACATTCAGTACTTC.

The chain is built from TRBV27 and TRBJ1-1; D gene uncertain. Germline CDR1 reads MNHEY; CDR2 reads SMNVEV (reference sequence). This CDR3 region has 14 residues. Trimming took off 3 bases at V and 2 bases at J, with 10 bases between the two ends. The CDR3 is CASSFSGSNTEAFF. CDR3 nucleotide sequence: TGTGCCAGCAGTTTCTCCGGATCTAACACTGAAGCTTTCTTT.

This clonotype has only a few counts. The V call is TRBV20-1, the J call TRBJ2-1; perhaps TRBD1 as D (5 bases). The V gene lost 3 bases and the J gene lost 4 bases, with 16 bases spanning the gap. The CDR3 has 15 amino acids. Germline loops: CDR1 DFQATT, CDR2 SNEGSKA (reference sequence). The CDR3 DNA follows: TGCAGTGCTAGCGACCGACAGAGCAGATACAATGAGCAGTTCTTC. It codes for CSASDRQSRYNEQFF.

This clonotype has just a few counts. The chain is built from TRBV19 and TRBJ2-6, with D maybe TRBD1 (5 bases). V was shortened by 5 bases and J by 3 bases, with 11 bases between the two germline ends. The CDR3 covers 15 residues. Germline loops: CDR1 LNHDA, CDR2 SQIVND (reference sequence). As DNA, the CDR3 is TGTGCCAGTAGTCCGCAGGGCGGTGGGGCCAACGTCCTGACTTTC. It yields the protein CASSPQGGGANVLTF.

This clonotype was seen a few times. The rearrangement uses TRBV14 and TRBJ2-1; 9 positions match TRBD2. Germline loops: CDR1 SGHDN, CDR2 FVKESK. The CDR3 is 14 amino acids. The ends lost 4 bases at V and 7 bases at J; junction bases unmatched: 5. CDR3 loop: CASSPLRGGNEQFF. As DNA, the CDR3 is TGTGCCAGCAGCCCCCTGCGGGGGGGAAATGAGCAGTTCTTC.

This chain uses TRBV7-9 with TRBJ2-4, with 9 bases identical to TRBD1. CDR1 SEHNR and CDR2 FQNEAQ come from the germline V gene (reference sequence). The CDR3 is made up of 16 amino acids. Trimming removed 2 bases from V and 3 bases from J; junction bases left unmatched: 5. DNA of the CDR3: TGTGCCAGCAGCTTACTGGGACAGGGTGACAAAAACATTCAGTACTTC. Protein: CASSLLGQGDKNIQYF.

The sample holds many counts of this clonotype. The chain recombines TRBV2 with TRBJ1-3, with D uncertain. The CDR3 covers 14 residues. Germline loops: CDR1 SNHLY, CDR2 FYNNEI. Trimming left V 2 bases short and J 7 bases short, with 12 bases between. CDR3 sequence: CASSEQALSNTIYF. The CDR3 nucleotides read TGTGCCAGCAGTGAACAGGCACTCAGTAACACCATATATTTT.

This sequence joins TRBV18 and TRBJ1-2, with D possibly matching TRBD1 (5 bases). CDR1 is KGHSH, CDR2 LQKENI, per germline. CDR3 length equals 15 residues. V shed 4 bases and J shed 4 bases, with 16 bases lying between them. DNA for the CDR3: TGTGCCAGCTCACTTGCCGAGACAGCTTTCTATGGCTACACCTTC. Translating it yields CASSLAETAFYGYTF.